Shown below are 32 T cell receptor beta chains from a single sample sequenced in a study of shared clonotypes between healthy human individuals. Assay: immunoSEQ multiplex PCR; the TCRdb copy retains only in-frame clones and omits some. The data contain approximately 980,000 clones, 76% of them singletons. Sequenced sample: memory CD4+ T cells sorted from blood. As to subset: CD45RA-negative fraction. Every receptor here comes from a man aged 18 to 30 in good health.

Here the CDR3 DNA reads TGTGCCAGCAGCTTCACAGGGGGTAATTCACCCCTCCACTTT. It yields the protein CASSFTGGNSPLHF. The J gene is TRBJ1-6, the V gene TRBV7-9, with 8 bases identical to TRBD1. With 3 bases clipped from V and 6 bases from J, the junction kept 1 base outside the gene matches. This CDR3 is built from 14 residues. The germline V gene encodes CDR1 SEHNR and CDR2 FQNEAQ (reference sequence).

This chain uses TRBV5-1 with TRBJ1-2; the D is unclear. The CDR3 is 13 residues long. Trimming removed 7 bases at V and 3 bases at J, with 13 bases between. CDR1 is SGHRS, CDR2 YFSETQ, per germline. The CDR3 spells CASRVAGDYGYTF. The CDR3 DNA reads TGCGCCAGCCGCGTAGCGGGAGACTATGGCTACACCTTC. The whole variable domain, filled in from reference TRBV5-1 and TRBJ1-2, reads KAGVTQTPRYLIKTRGQQVTLSCSPISGHRSVSWYQQTPGQGLQFLFEYFSETQRNKGNFPGRFSGRQFSNSRSEMNVSTLELGDSALYLCASRVAGDYGYTFGSGTRLTVV.

CDR3 sequence: CASSRTTGWGYTF. The DNA for the CDR3 is TGTGCCAGCAGCAGAACTACAGGGTGGGGCTACACCTTC. V gene TRBV28 combines with J gene TRBJ1-2; tentative D call: TRBD1 (6 bases). The CDR3 is made up of 13 amino acids. The germline gives CDR1 MDHEN, CDR2 SYDVKM. The V and J ends lost 6 bases and 8 bases respectively, with 16 bases between them.

V is TRBV29-1 and J is TRBJ2-3; D call uncertain. V lost 3 bases, J lost 2 bases, and 12 bases lay in between. CDR1 SQVTM and CDR2 ANQGSEA come from the germline V gene. The CDR3 contains 14 residues. The CDR3 region has the DNA TGCAGCGTTGATGGGGTGGGGAACACAGATACGCAGTATTTT. It translates to CSVDGVGNTDTQYF.

Comment on this clone: A read error may be the cause here, since a much bigger clone is one base away. The genes are TRBV2 and TRBJ1-5; maybe TRBD1 (6 bases). The germline V gene encodes CDR1 SNHLY and CDR2 FYNNEI. V lost 7 bases to trimming and J lost 4 bases, with 11 bases between them. There are 13 residues in the CDR3. As DNA, the CDR3 is TGTGCCAGCAAGGGTCAGGGGAATCAGCCCCAGCATTTT. Its protein is CASKGQGNQPQHF.

The V call is TRBV5-6, the J call TRBJ2-1; 7 bases agree with TRBD2. The CDR3 spans 16 residues. Per the germline V gene, CDR1 is SGHDT and CDR2 is YYEEEE. V lost 2 bases to trimming and J lost 4 bases; unmatched junction nucleotides: 9. The CDR3 DNA is TGTGCCAGCAGCTTCTCCCGGAGACTAGCATACAATGAGCAGTTCTTC. Its protein product is CASSFSRRLAYNEQFF.

This clone was recorded only once. The chain has TRBV7-9 and TRBJ1-1; TRBD1 aligns across 7 bases. CDR3 size: 14 residues. V dropped 4 bases and J dropped 1; count of bases not matched to a gene: 3. Germline V gives CDR1 SEHNR, CDR2 FQNEAQ (reference sequence). CDR3 DNA sequence: TGTGCCAGCAGCTATACAGGGGCGAACACTGAAGCTTTCTTT. Amino acid sequence: CASSYTGANTEAFF.

The rearrangement joins TRBV6-6 to TRBJ2-7, with D uncertain. Germline assignment: CDR1 MNHNY and CDR2 SVGAGI (reference sequence). Trimming stripped 4 bases from V and 0 bases from J, with 13 bases between. This CDR3 spans 15 amino acids. The CDR3 bases are TGTGCCAGCAGTTCCAGTGGGTCCCCCTCCTACGAGCAGTACTTC. Its translation is CASSSSGSPSYEQYF.

V and J are TRBV7-9 and TRBJ2-2, with D uncertain. CDR1 and CDR2 (germline): SEHNR, FQNEAQ (reference sequence). The CDR3 totals 17 residues. Trimming cost V 5 bases and J 3 bases, with 19 bases left between them. CDR3 sequence: CASSPGWSDSYTGELFF. As DNA, the CDR3 is TGTGCCAGCAGCCCCGGGTGGTCAGATTCCTACACCGGGGAGCTGTTTTTT.

Note on this clone: A much more abundant neighbour one base away suggests this may be a read error. This sample also contains other DNA sequences that code for the same CDR3. The chain links TRBV6-6 to TRBJ2-7, with 7 bases fitting TRBD1. Germline CDR1 MNHNY, CDR2 SVGAGI (reference sequence). V dropped 2 bases and J dropped 3; count of bases not matched to a gene: 1. The CDR3 length is 13 residues. The CDR3 loop is CASSYGDSYEQYF. The CDR3 DNA follows: TGTGCCAGCAGTTACGGGGACAGCTACGAGCAGTACTTC.

The rearrangement joins TRBV18 to TRBJ1-1, with D unclear. Per germline, CDR1 KGHSH and CDR2 LQKENI. The CDR3 totals 18 residues. V lost 3 bases and J 4 bases, leaving 24 bases between the germline ends. The CDR3 sequence: CASSPRTAFAGRSTEAFF. The CDR3 coding sequence is TGTGCCAGCTCACCCCGCACGGCGTTTGCGGGGAGGAGCACTGAAGCTTTCTTT.

The chain uses TRBV11-1 and TRBJ1-5; 7 positions match TRBD1. After removal of 5 bases from V and 1 base from J, the junction contained 2 bases not matched to a gene. This CDR3 spans 14 amino acids. Looked up from germline, CDR1 is SGHAT and CDR2 is FQDESV (reference sequence). CDR3 residues: CASSLQGSNQPQHF. The CDR3 nucleotides are TGTGCCAGCAGCCTACAGGGGAGCAATCAGCCCCAGCATTTT.

The chain couples TRBV28 to TRBJ1-2; TRBD1 aligns across 9 bases. The germline V gene encodes CDR1 MDHEN and CDR2 SYDVKM. The CDR3 sequence is 13 residues long. Trimming took 7 bases from V and 5 from J; bases not matched to a gene: 5. CDR3 in amino acids: CASTKDRGYGYTF. The CDR3 coding sequence is TGTGCCAGCACCAAAGACAGGGGGTATGGCTACACCTTC.

V is TRBV27 and J is TRBJ1-2, with D hard to call. Trimming shortened V by 0 bases and J by 7 bases, and 9 bases separated the two germline ends. The CDR3 sequence is 13 residues long. Germline assignment: CDR1 MNHEY and CDR2 SMNVEV (reference sequence). CDR3 region: CASSLSGGLGYTF. In DNA, the CDR3 is TGTGCCAGCAGTTTATCGGGCGGTCTTGGCTACACCTTC.

This clone has only a few counts. This rearrangement joins TRBV18 to TRBJ1-1, with D uncertain. Trimming removed 6 bases from V and 5 bases from J, with 19 bases in between. Germline-derived CDR1 and CDR2 are KGHSH and LQKENI. There are 15 residues in the CDR3. The CDR3 sequence: CASSPAAGIMTEAFF. The DNA of the CDR3 is TGTGCCAGCTCCCCAGCGGCGGGTATCATGACTGAAGCTTTCTTT.

V is TRBV29-1 and J is TRBJ1-5, with D possibly TRBD1 on 6 matching bases. This CDR3 is built from 14 residues. The germline V gene has CDR1 SQVTM and CDR2 ANQGSEA. V dropped 6 bases and J dropped 4 bases, with 16 bases sitting between them. In nucleotides, the CDR3 is TGCAGCGTGAGGGGGAGCAAGCCAAATCAGCCCCAGCATTTT. Translating gives CSVRGSKPNQPQHF.

V and J are TRBV7-2 and TRBJ2-6, with unresolved D. V lost 3 bases to trimming and J lost 6 bases, with 3 bases between them. The CDR3 totals 12 residues. The V gene's germline CDR1 is SGHTA and CDR2 FQGNSA. CDR3 in DNA: TGTGCCAGCAGCTTTTCGGCCAACGTCCTGACTTTC. Translation: CASSFSANVLTF.

The chain carries TRBV7-3 and TRBJ1-1; 7 bases match TRBD1. V shed 5 bases and J 4 bases; nucleotides not matched to a gene: 7. The germline gives CDR1 SGHTA, CDR2 FQGTGA. The CDR3 runs to 14 residues. The CDR3 DNA sequence: TGTGCCAGCAGCGTTCAGGGGGGGAGCACTGAAGCTTTCTTT. This translates into CASSVQGGSTEAFF.

This clone was found a few times. This chain links TRBV19 with TRBJ1-5, with unresolved D. The CDR3 loop spans 12 amino acids. Germline CDR1 and CDR2: LNHDA and SQIVND (reference sequence). Trimming left V 9 bases short and J 4 bases short, with 10 bases between. The CDR3 DNA reads as TGTGCCAGCCGGGGTGAGAATCAGCCCCAGCATTTT. It encodes CASRGENQPQHF. The full variable domain, rest sourced from reference TRBV19 and TRBJ1-5, is DGGITQSPKYLFRKEGQNVTLSCEQNLNHDAMYWYRQDPGQGLRLIYYSQIVNDFQKGDIAEGYSVSREKKESFPLTVTSAQKNPTAFYLCASRGENQPQHFGDGTRLSIL.

V and J are TRBV1 and TRBJ1-1. TRBV1 is a listed pseudogene. The length of the CDR3 is 16 residues. For the CDR3, the DNA is TGCACCAGCAGCCCCGTACGGAACCCCCGGGTTTTAAGGGCTTTCTTT. Encoded protein: CTSSPVRNPRVLRAFF.

The CDR3 nucleotides read TGTGCCTGGAGTGCACAGGGGGGTTTACCCCTCCACTTT. Residues: CAWSAQGGLPLHF. The chain links TRBV30 to TRBJ1-6, with TRBD1 matching 8 bases. The CDR3 contains 13 residues. Looked up from germline, CDR1 is GTSNPN and CDR2 is SVGIG (reference sequence). V lost 1 base to trimming and J lost 12 bases; unmatched junction nucleotides: 5.

The chain joins TRBV5-1 to TRBJ2-1; either TRBD1 or TRBD2 may fit D (5 bases each). The V and J ends lost 0 bases and 2 bases respectively, with 6 bases between them. The germline V gene has CDR1 SGHRS and CDR2 YFSETQ. This CDR3 is built from 14 residues. This chain's CDR3 is CASSLAGPYNEQFF. The CDR3 DNA reads as TGCGCCAGCAGCTTGGCGGGGCCCTACAATGAGCAGTTCTTC.

The rearrangement joins TRBV5-8 to TRBJ2-7; 7 nucleotides agree with TRBD2. The CDR3 has 16 residues. Per germline, CDR1 SGHTS and CDR2 YDEGEE. Unmatched junction bases numbered 6, after V lost 0 bases and J lost 0 bases. This CDR3 is CASSLAVGGSSYEQYF. For the CDR3, the DNA is TGTGCCAGCAGCTTGGCGGTCGGGGGGAGCTCCTACGAGCAGTACTTC.

This chain joins TRBV10-1 and TRBJ1-2; D not certain. Germline V CDR1 and CDR2: WNHNN, SYGVQD (reference sequence). The CDR3 length is 13 residues. The V end was cut by 3 bases, the J end by 6 bases, with 11 bases between. CDR3 in amino acids: CASSDSRTHGYTF. The CDR3 DNA sequence: TGCGCCAGCAGTGACTCCAGGACTCATGGCTACACCTTC.

The chain joins TRBV6-5 to TRBJ2-3, with a tentative D call TRBD2 (5 bases). V was cut by 6 bases and J by 3 bases, with 16 bases left in between. This CDR3 is 15 amino acids long. The V gene's germline CDR1 is MNHEY and CDR2 SVGAGI. CDR3 in DNA: TGTGCCAGCAGCCCAAGGGAGTTAAGGACAGATACGCAGTATTTT. As protein: CASSPRELRTDTQYF.

The chain has TRBV10-1 and TRBJ2-3, with D maybe TRBD2 (6 bases). CDR1 and CDR2 (germline): WNHNN, SYGVQD (reference sequence). The CDR3 covers 16 residues. V lost 2 bases and J lost 2, with 14 bases in between. CDR3 protein: CASSENTGATTDTQYF. CDR3 coding DNA: TGCGCCAGCAGTGAGAACACGGGAGCGACCACAGATACGCAGTATTTT.

The J gene is TRBJ1-2, the V gene TRBV6-5; a possible D gene is TRBD1 (6 bases). The CDR3 is 13 residues long. Per the germline V gene, CDR1 is MNHEY and CDR2 is SVGAGI. Deletions cut 6 bases from V and 3 bases from J, with 11 bases between. The CDR3 sequence: CASRPQGYYGYTF. CDR3 bases: TGTGCCAGCAGACCTCAGGGGTACTATGGCTACACCTTC.

This clone was counted a single time. The chain is built from TRBV6-5 and TRBJ1-5, with 8 bases fitting TRBD1. The CDR3 runs 15 residues. In germline, CDR1 is MNHEY, CDR2 SVGAGI. J gave up 3 bases and V 4 bases, and 5 bases lay outside the gene matches. CDR3 sequence (DNA): TGTGCCAGCAGTTTGGACAGGGCCATCAATCAGCCCCAGCATTTT. This codes for CASSLDRAINQPQHF.

This clone was observed a handful of times. V and J are TRBV5-1 and TRBJ2-3, with D maybe TRBD1 (6 bases). This CDR3 is built from 14 residues. With 4 bases removed from V and 5 bases from J, the gap between germline ends came to 14 bases. CDR1 and CDR2 (germline): SGHRS, YFSETQ. The CDR3 sequence is CASSLTDSLDTQYF. The CDR3 DNA reads as TGCGCCAGCAGCCTTACGGACAGCCTAGATACGCAGTATTTT. The full variable domain, in which reference TRBV5-1 and TRBJ2-3 provide the parts outside the CDR3, is KAGVTQTPRYLIKTRGQQVTLSCSPISGHRSVSWYQQTPGQGLQFLFEYFSETQRNKGNFPGRFSGRQFSNSRSEMNVSTLELGDSALYLCASSLTDSLDTQYFGPGTRLTVL.

V gene TRBV5-4 combines with J gene TRBJ2-7; 8 bases are shared with TRBD1. The CDR3 loop spans 15 amino acids. Germline V gives CDR1 SGHNT, CDR2 YYREEE (reference sequence). V was pared by 4 bases and J by 4 bases, with 10 bases of the junction left unmatched. CDR3 bases: TGTGCCAGCAGCCCGGACAGGGTCTCGTCTTACGAGCAGTACTTC. Amino acids: CASSPDRVSSYEQYF.

J is TRBJ1-5 and V is TRBV19; no clear D. The CDR3 runs to 14 residues. Germline V gives CDR1 LNHDA, CDR2 SQIVND (reference sequence). Trimming shortened V by 7 bases and J by 4 bases, and 14 bases separated the two germline ends. The CDR3 here is CASKKDVANQPQHF. CDR3 in DNA: TGTGCCAGTAAGAAGGACGTAGCGAATCAGCCCCAGCATTTT.

J is TRBJ1-4 and V is TRBV5-1; D perhaps matches TRBD1 (5 bases). The length of the CDR3 is 16 residues. The germline V and J ends were trimmed by 5 bases and 6 bases, with 20 bases remaining between them. CDR1 SGHRS and CDR2 YFSETQ come from the germline V gene. CDR3 region: CASRQTAGKGDEKLFF. The CDR3 nucleotides read TGCGCCAGCAGACAGACCGCAGGGAAAGGAGATGAAAAACTGTTTTTT.